Detailed here is one T cell receptor (beta chain). What it binds is unknown. These data come from a study of shared clonotypes between healthy human individuals. Overall study context: Three plates were used per donor for CD4 naive, three for CD4 memory, two for CD8 naive and one for CD8 memory. Study findings and constraints: Enrolling few donors narrowed the genetic and exposure-history diversity that was represented. Despite large depth, sorted-subset datasets appeared incompletely sequenced.

Deletions cut 1 base from V and 2 bases from J, with 12 bases between. Germline V gene sequence: CDR1 SEHNR, CDR2 FQNEAQ (reference sequence). There are 16 residues in the CDR3. Original handling: ImmunoSEQ junction-only sequences lacked quality scores, so their filtering differed. Sequenced by immunoSEQ multiplex PCR; TCRdb stores in-frame clones only, minus some. V, J and clone size were drawn from that table, and D and trimming were deduced from the DNA. The profile shows about 2 million clones, 85% to 95% of them singletons. Sequenced sample: naive CD4+ T cells sorted from blood. Subset defined: CD45RA+ positively selected. The gene calls are TRBV7-9 and TRBJ1-3; D may be TRBD1 (6 bases). The sequence came from a man between 18 and 35 years old in good health. The CDR3 sequence is CASSLGRGLAGNTIYF. CDR3 bases: TGTGCCAGCAGCTTAGGCAGGGGTTTGGCTGGAAACACCATATATTTT.